A single sample is the source of the 30 T cell receptor beta chains below, sequenced in a study of blood T cell repertoires in COVID-19. Sequenced by immunoSEQ multiplex PCR; TCRdb stores in-frame clones only, minus some. The sample lists about 330,000 clones, over 80% occurring once. The specimen sequenced was peripheral blood. These TCRs come from a man aged 25 to 40 with COVID-19, enrolled during active disease.

The CDR3 reads CASSVGTGDEQYF. The CDR3 bases are TGTGCCAGCAGCGTTGGGACAGGGGACGAGCAGTACTTC. The rearrangement joins TRBV9 to TRBJ2-7; 10 positions agree with TRBD1. Germline-derived CDR1 and CDR2 are SGDLS and YYNGEE. V lost 2 bases, J lost 5 bases, and 1 base stayed unmatched. There are 13 residues in the CDR3.

This clone was found once. The V call is TRBV9, the J call TRBJ2-3; 10 nucleotides agree with TRBD2. V lost 2 bases to trimming and J lost 4 bases; unmatched junction nucleotides: 4. CDR3 size: 15 residues. The germline gives CDR1 SGDLS, CDR2 YYNGEE. The CDR3 sequence is CASSVSGRAPDTQYF. Written as DNA, the CDR3 is TGTGCCAGCAGCGTCAGCGGGAGGGCCCCAGATACGCAGTATTTT.

V gene TRBV24-1 combines with J gene TRBJ2-2; a weak D match, TRBD2 (6 bases). The CDR3 extends over 16 amino acids. Looked up from germline, CDR1 is KGHDR and CDR2 is SFDVKD. The V and J ends lost 3 bases and 6 bases respectively, with 16 bases between them. The CDR3 here is CATSDRGFAGPGELFF. CDR3 sequence (DNA): TGTGCCACCAGTGATCGGGGGTTCGCGGGCCCCGGGGAGCTGTTTTTT.

The chain has TRBV4-2 and TRBJ2-5; TRBD2 aligns across 8 bases. The CDR3 has 16 amino acids. V was pared by 0 bases and J by 3 bases, with 6 bases of the junction left unmatched. Germline V CDR1 and CDR2: LGHNA, YNFKEQ. The CDR3 here is CASSQDRGSGEETQYF. In DNA form, the CDR3 reads TGTGCCAGCAGCCAAGATCGGGGTAGCGGGGAAGAGACCCAGTACTTC.

This chain connects TRBV4-3 to TRBJ2-1, with TRBD1 as a possible D gene (8 bases). Trimming took 4 bases from V and 8 from J, leaving 18 bases between them. Per germline, CDR1 LGHNA and CDR2 YSLEER. There are 15 residues in the CDR3. CDR3 bases: TGCGCCAGCAGCCCCGGACAGGGAGGGTTCGATGAGCAGTTCTTC. This translates into CASSPGQGGFDEQFF.

The genes are TRBV7-2 and TRBJ2-2; 8 nucleotides agree with TRBD1. Germline-derived CDR1 and CDR2 are SGHTA and FQGNSA. The ends lost 3 bases at V and 4 bases at J; junction bases unmatched: 7. The CDR3 consists of 16 residues. CDR3 protein: CASSLDRAFSTGELFF. The CDR3 DNA reads TGTGCCAGCAGCTTGGACAGGGCCTTTTCCACCGGGGAGCTGTTTTTT.

V is TRBV7-3 and J is TRBJ2-2; D is perhaps TRBD2 (5 bases). Germline values: CDR1 SGHTA, CDR2 FQGTGA. Trimming removed 5 bases at V and 0 bases at J, with 13 bases between. The CDR3 is made up of 16 amino acids. The DNA for the CDR3 is TGTGCCAGCAGCCCCACTAGGACCGCGAACACCGGGGAGCTGTTTTTT. It is translated as CASSPTRTANTGELFF.

The rearrangement joins TRBV23-1 to TRBJ1-2, with 9 bases aligning to TRBD1. TRBV23-1 is an ORF for which the function is uncertain. The CDR3 consists of 16 residues. V dropped 2 bases and J dropped 8; count of bases not matched to a gene: 12. CDR3 residues: CASSQNRDREGGGYTF. CDR3 coding DNA: TGCGCCAGCAGTCAAAACCGGGACAGGGAAGGAGGGGGCTACACCTTC.

The chain combines TRBV6-5 with TRBJ1-2, with TRBD1 as a possible D gene (6 bases). V was cut by 1 base and J by 7 bases, with 10 bases left in between. CDR3 length equals 13 residues. Germline V gene lookup returns CDR1 MNHEY and CDR2 SVGAGI. The CDR3: CASSYLQGPGYTF. CDR3 in DNA: TGTGCCAGCAGTTACTTACAGGGTCCTGGCTACACCTTC.

The DNA for the CDR3 is TGTGCCAGCAGCCCTTCGGGACTAGCGGGAGACGGCACCGGGGAGCTGTTTTTT. Translated: CASSPSGLAGDGTGELFF. The chain carries TRBV7-9 and TRBJ2-2; 14 positions match TRBD2. Germline V gene lookup returns CDR1 SEHNR and CDR2 FQNEAQ (reference sequence). V lost 5 bases, J lost 4 bases, and 9 bases stayed unmatched. This CDR3 region has 18 residues.

CDR3 loop: CAISERKRSLDLEQYF. The CDR3 bases are TGTGCCATCAGTGAGAGAAAACGCTCCCTAGACCTAGAGCAGTACTTC. This rearrangement joins TRBV10-3 to TRBJ2-7; D gene uncertain. The CDR3 spans 16 residues. Germline V gene lookup returns CDR1 ENHRY and CDR2 SYGVKD. Trimming pared 2 bases from V and 7 bases from J, leaving 21 bases between.

The chain joins TRBV28 to TRBJ2-1; D not certain. There are 12 residues in the CDR3. Germline loops: CDR1 MDHEN, CDR2 SYDVKM. Deletions cut 11 bases from V and 4 bases from J, with 12 bases between. CDR3 residues: CAPGASYNEQFF. The CDR3 DNA sequence: TGTGCCCCTGGAGCGTCTTACAATGAGCAGTTCTTC.

The chain uses TRBV5-4 and TRBJ1-6, with TRBD1 matching over 10 bases. The CDR3 consists of 14 residues. The ends lost 5 bases at V and 7 bases at J; junction bases unmatched: 3. Looked up from germline, CDR1 is SGHNT and CDR2 is YYREEE (reference sequence). The CDR3 DNA is TGTGCCAGCAGTCAGGGACAGGGGAATTCACCCCTCCACTTT. This codes for CASSQGQGNSPLHF.

This chain uses TRBV7-8 with TRBJ2-3; 8 positions agree with TRBD2. Germline lookup yields CDR1 SGHVS and CDR2 FQNEAQ. V shed 3 bases, J shed 1 base, and the junction held 6 bases outside the gene matches. This CDR3 spans 16 amino acids. The CDR3 DNA reads as TGTGCCAGCAGCTTCGTGACTAGCGTGGGCACAGATACGCAGTATTTT. Its translation is CASSFVTSVGTDTQYF.

This chain links TRBV28 with TRBJ1-3; 10 nucleotides agree with TRBD1. Germline V gene data show CDR1 as MDHEN and CDR2 as SYDVKM. The CDR3 contains 16 residues. J was trimmed by 8 bases and V by 2 bases; bases with no gene match: 9. The CDR3 here is CASSLPTGGLKYTIYF. The DNA of the CDR3 is TGTGCCAGCAGTTTACCGACAGGGGGCCTTAAATACACCATATATTTT.

This clone showed up just once. The CDR3 reads CASSLTQGSYNEQFF. CDR3 nucleotides: TGCGCCAGCAGCTTGACACAGGGCTCCTACAATGAGCAGTTCTTC. The chain uses TRBV5-1 and TRBJ2-1; D possibly corresponds to TRBD1 (6 bases). This CDR3 has 15 residues. Germline V gives CDR1 SGHRS, CDR2 YFSETQ. V was shortened by 1 base and J by 0 bases, with 8 bases between the two germline ends.

The rearrangement joins TRBV4-3 to TRBJ1-3; D remains unclear. The CDR3 is 16 amino acids. V lost 0 bases and J lost 1, with 10 bases in between. CDR1 and CDR2 from the germline V gene are LGHNA and YSLEER. The CDR3 bases are TGCGCCAGCAGCCAAGATCTCGGGATATCTGGAAACACCATATATTTT. Protein: CASSQDLGISGNTIYF.

The chain is built from TRBV5-1 and TRBJ2-2, with a weak D call TRBD1 (5 bases). V was pared by 6 bases and J by 1 base, with 13 bases between. Germline-derived CDR1 and CDR2 are SGHRS and YFSETQ. The CDR3 has 15 amino acids. For the CDR3, the DNA is TGCGCCAGCACCCCAACAACAGGGAACACCGGGGAGCTGTTTTTT. It translates to CASTPTTGNTGELFF.

V usage is TRBV7-2 and J usage is TRBJ2-7; a weak D match, TRBD1 (6 bases). This CDR3 region has 14 residues. V shed 2 bases and J shed 3 bases, with 11 bases lying between them. Germline loops: CDR1 SGHTA, CDR2 FQGNSA. CDR3 nucleotide sequence: TGTGCCAGCAGCTTACTTCAGGGGTTCTACGAGCAGTACTTC. It encodes CASSLLQGFYEQYF. Together with reference TRBV7-2 and TRBJ2-7, the CDR3 gives the full variable domain: GAGVSQSPSNKVTEKGKDVELRCDPISGHTALYWYRQSLGQGLEFLIYFQGNSAPDKSGLPSDRFSAERTGGSVSTLTIQRTQQEDSAVYLCASSLLQGFYEQYFGPGTRLTVT.

This chain connects TRBV5-6 to TRBJ1-5; possible D gene TRBD1, 6 bases. Germline V gives CDR1 SGHDT, CDR2 YYEEEE. The CDR3 length is 14 residues. V was pared by 4 bases and J by 9 bases, with 17 bases between. The DNA of the CDR3 is TGTGCCAGCAGCCTAGGGCAGGGGTACAGGCCCCAGCATTTT. Amino acids: CASSLGQGYRPQHF.

This chain connects TRBV18 to TRBJ2-2; D possibly corresponds to TRBD1 (5 bases). Between the trimmed V and J ends, which lost 3 bases and 7 bases, there was a span of 9 bases. The CDR3 spans 13 residues. Germline CDR1 KGHSH, CDR2 LQKENI. CDR3 in DNA: TGTGCCAGCTCACCGGCAGGGAACGGGGAGCTGTTTTTT. Its translation: CASSPAGNGELFF.

This chain connects TRBV6-5 to TRBJ2-7; D might be TRBD1 (6 bases). This CDR3 contains 14 residues. Trimming cost V 2 bases and J 2 bases, with 10 bases left between them. Germline CDR1 MNHEY, CDR2 SVGAGI. The DNA for the CDR3 is TGTGCCAGCAGTTACGCCGGGACACCCTACGAGCAGTACTTC. As protein: CASSYAGTPYEQYF.

The DNA for the CDR3 is TGTGCCAGCAGCGTAGGGACAGGGGTTGAAAAACTGTTTTTT. It specifies CASSVGTGVEKLFF. The V and J genes are TRBV9 and TRBJ1-4; 9 positions match TRBD1. The CDR3 totals 14 residues. Trimming removed 0 bases from V and 7 bases from J; junction bases left unmatched: 1. The germline CDR1 and CDR2 sequences are SGDLS and YYNGEE.

The genes are TRBV14 and TRBJ2-7, with 9 bases that match TRBD2. Germline V lookup: CDR1 SGHDN, CDR2 FVKESK. The V segment lost 6 bases and the J segment 1 base; nucleotides outside the gene matches: 10. The length of the CDR3 is 16 residues. CDR3 nucleotides: TGTGCCAGCAGTATGGATAGCGGGAGAAAATCCTACGAGCAGTACTTC. Residues: CASSMDSGRKSYEQYF.

The CDR3 region is CASSYGQGGTQYF. In DNA, the CDR3 is TGTGCCAGCAGTTATGGACAGGGAGGTACGCAGTATTTT. The chain is built from TRBV27 and TRBJ2-3, with 8 bases that match TRBD1. This CDR3 region has 13 residues. Per germline, CDR1 MNHEY and CDR2 SMNVEV (reference sequence). V lost 4 bases to trimming and J lost 8 bases; unmatched junction nucleotides: 5.

The chain links TRBV7-9 to TRBJ1-1, with 10 bases identical to TRBD1. V was pared by 8 bases and J by 3 bases, with 3 bases of the junction left unmatched. This CDR3 region has 13 residues. CDR1 and CDR2 from the germline V gene are SEHNR and FQNEAQ (reference sequence). The CDR3 nucleotides read TGTGCCAGCGACGGGACAGGGGACACTGAAGCTTTCTTT. This sequence encodes CASDGTGDTEAFF.

The chain is built from TRBV6-2 or TRBV6-3 and TRBJ1-1; TRBD1 might be the D (5 bases). V lost 6 bases, J lost 1 base, and 15 bases lay in between. Germline assignment: CDR1 MNHEY and CDR2 SVGEGT. This CDR3 spans 15 amino acids. The CDR3 region is CASSHLQETNTEAFF. The CDR3 region has the DNA TGTGCCAGCAGCCACTTACAGGAGACGAACACTGAAGCTTTCTTT.

Comments on this clone: The same CDR3 arises from other DNA sequences in this sample as well. This chain links TRBV9 with TRBJ2-3; no reliable D call. The CDR3 runs to 15 residues. Trimming took off 2 bases at V and 0 bases at J, with 10 bases between the two ends. CDR1 is SGDLS and CDR2 is YYNGEE in the germline V gene. The CDR3 loop reads CASSVASASTDTQYF. CDR3 DNA: TGTGCCAGCAGCGTGGCCAGCGCGAGCACAGATACGCAGTATTTT.

The gene calls are TRBV7-2 and TRBJ1-3; 7 nucleotides agree with TRBD1. With V trimmed by 3 bases and J by 1 base, 3 bases remained unmatched. Per the germline V gene, CDR1 is SGHTA and CDR2 is FQGNSA. The length of the CDR3 is 15 residues. The CDR3 DNA sequence: TGTGCCAGCAGCTTCTACAGGGGATCTGGAAACACCATATATTTT. It translates to CASSFYRGSGNTIYF. The whole variable domain, remainder taken from reference TRBV7-2 and TRBJ1-3, is GAGVSQSPSNKVTEKGKDVELRCDPISGHTALYWYRQSLGQGLEFLIYFQGNSAPDKSGLPSDRFSAERTGGSVSTLTIQRTQQEDSAVYLCASSFYRGSGNTIYFGEGSWLTVV.

The chain joins TRBV7-2 to TRBJ2-7; 8 nucleotides line up with TRBD1. The germline V gene encodes CDR1 SGHTA and CDR2 FQGNSA. Trimming cost V 4 bases and J 3 bases; bases outside gene matches: 5. The CDR3 runs to 14 residues. CDR3 residues: CASSSRTGNYEQYF. The CDR3 nucleotides are TGTGCCAGCAGCTCGAGGACAGGGAACTACGAGCAGTACTTC.